The 20 T cell receptor beta chains in this list originate from one sample, sequenced in a study of blood T cell repertoires in COVID-19. Assay: immunoSEQ multiplex PCR; the TCRdb copy retains only in-frame clones and omits some. The data contain some 250,000 clones, around 83% of them singletons. Material: peripheral blood. The receptor source for this set is a woman at least 80 years old with acute or convalescent COVID-19.

This clone was seen only once. Other DNA sequences from this sample encode an identical CDR3 as well. The CDR3 bases are TGCGCCAGCAGCGGGCAGGGGGGCGGCACTGAAGCTTTCTTT. As protein: CASSGQGGGTEAFF. This chain links TRBV5-1 with TRBJ1-1; 7 bases are shared with TRBD1. V lost 4 bases and J lost 4; bases outside the gene matches: 7. Germline values: CDR1 SGHRS, CDR2 YFSETQ. CDR3 length: 14 residues.

The chain has TRBV5-1 and TRBJ2-3; no firm D call. This CDR3 is 16 amino acids long. Trimming stripped 4 bases from V and 1 base from J, with 16 bases between. CDR1 and CDR2 from the germline V gene are SGHRS and YFSETQ. CDR3 protein: CASSPTLIPGTDTQYF. The CDR3 region has the DNA TGCGCCAGCAGCCCAACCCTGATTCCGGGCACAGATACGCAGTATTTT.

This chain uses TRBV10-3 with TRBJ2-1; D is possibly TRBD2 (7 bases). V was clipped by 3 bases and J by 9 bases, with 12 bases between them. The germline V gene has CDR1 ENHRY and CDR2 SYGVKD. There are 13 residues in the CDR3. In DNA, the CDR3 is TGTGCCATCAGTGAAGGGGGGGGTCTTGAGCAGTTCTTC. It encodes CAISEGGGLEQFF.

This chain connects TRBV7-4 to TRBJ2-3, with TRBD2 matching 7 bases. The CDR3 has 17 amino acids. V gave up 4 bases and J gave up 2 bases; unmatched junction bases: 12. The V gene's germline CDR1 is SGHVT and CDR2 SQSDAQ. The chain's CDR3 is CASSSHPPSGTTDTQYF. DNA for the CDR3: TGTGCCAGCAGCTCCCACCCGCCTAGCGGAACCACAGATACGCAGTATTTT.

The gene calls are TRBV5-1 and TRBJ2-5; no clear D gene. The V gene's germline CDR1 is SGHRS and CDR2 YFSETQ. The length of the CDR3 is 13 residues. V was pared by 4 bases and J by 5 bases, with 12 bases between. The CDR3 region has the DNA TGCGCCAGCAGCCAGATACCCGGGGAGACCCAGTACTTC. This gives the protein CASSQIPGETQYF.

The chain carries TRBV3-1 (or the pseudogene TRBV3-2) and TRBJ2-1, with 12 bases fitting TRBD2. This CDR3 has 19 residues. The ends lost 4 bases at V and 0 bases at J; junction bases unmatched: 10. Germline V gene data show CDR1 as LGHDT and CDR2 as YNNKEL (reference sequence). CDR3 DNA: TGTGCCAGCAGCCGACCTACTAGCGGGGGGACTTCCTCCTACAATGAGCAGTTCTTC. Residues: CASSRPTSGGTSSYNEQFF.

CDR3 loop: CASSPGWVSNQPQHF. In DNA, the CDR3 is TGTGCCAGCAGTCCGGGGTGGGTAAGCAATCAGCCCCAGCATTTT. The chain joins TRBV28 to TRBJ1-5; no clear D gene. V lost 5 bases and J lost 1, with 12 bases in between. The CDR3 is 15 amino acids. Germline CDR1 reads MDHEN; CDR2 reads SYDVKM.

The chain joins TRBV5-8 to TRBJ1-5; TRBD1 agrees at 10 bases. V dropped 4 bases and J dropped 0; count of bases not matched to a gene: 4. CDR1 is SGHTS and CDR2 is YDEGEE in the germline V gene. The CDR3 loop spans 16 amino acids. The CDR3 DNA sequence: TGTGCCAGCAGCCAGGGACAGGGGAATAGCAATCAGCCCCAGCATTTT. It codes for CASSQGQGNSNQPQHF.

The chain combines TRBV5-1 with TRBJ2-6, with a weak D call TRBD1 (7 bases). The V gene's germline CDR1 is SGHRS and CDR2 YFSETQ. The CDR3 runs 17 residues. V gave up 4 bases and J gave up 0 bases, with 14 bases separating them. The CDR3 region is CASSPRQGGSGANVLTF. CDR3 coding DNA: TGCGCCAGCAGCCCCCGACAGGGAGGCTCTGGGGCCAACGTCCTGACTTTC.

The chain couples TRBV4-2 to TRBJ1-2; 11 bases align to TRBD1. The germline CDR1 and CDR2 sequences are LGHNA and YNFKEQ. There are 17 residues in the CDR3. Trimming removed 0 bases from V and 7 bases from J; junction bases left unmatched: 10. CDR3 amino acids: CASSQEGYGQGAGGYTF. CDR3 coding DNA: TGTGCCAGCAGCCAAGAAGGATACGGACAGGGGGCGGGTGGCTACACCTTC.

The chain uses TRBV18 and TRBJ1-5, with 11 positions matching TRBD1. Looked up from germline, CDR1 is KGHSH and CDR2 is LQKENI. CDR3 size: 16 residues. V was clipped by 5 bases and J by 2 bases; unmatched bases: 5. Here the CDR3 reads CASSGQGAVGNQPQHF. As DNA, the CDR3 is TGTGCCAGCTCAGGACAGGGGGCGGTGGGCAATCAGCCCCAGCATTTT.

The gene calls are TRBV12-2 and TRBJ2-1; TRBD2, the table's D call, was not compared with the DNA. TRBV12-2 is noted as a pseudogene. The CDR3 totals 16 residues. In DNA, the CDR3 is TGTGCAAGTCGCTTAGGATATCTGAGCTCCTACAATGAGCAGTTCTTC. Translating it yields CASRLGYLSSYNEQFF.

The chain has TRBV7-6 and TRBJ2-3, with no clear D. Deletions cut 1 base from V and 0 bases from J, with 5 bases between. The CDR3 contains 14 residues. CDR1 is SGHVS and CDR2 is FNYEAQ in the germline V gene. DNA for the CDR3: TGTGCCAGCAGCTTAGTGACTAGCACAGATACGCAGTATTTT. This sequence encodes CASSLVTSTDTQYF. Together with reference TRBV7-6 and TRBJ2-3, the CDR3 gives the full variable domain: GAGVSQSPRYKVTKRGQDVALRCDPISGHVSLYWYRQALGQGPEFLTYFNYEAQQDKSGLPNDRFSAERPEGSISTLTIQRTEQRDSAMYRCASSLVTSTDTQYFGPGTRLTVL.

The chain uses TRBV6-5 and TRBJ1-1; 8 bases line up with TRBD1. The length of the CDR3 is 15 residues. With 1 base clipped from V and 5 bases from J, the junction kept 6 bases outside the gene matches. Germline loops: CDR1 MNHEY, CDR2 SVGAGI. The CDR3 DNA reads as TGTGCCAGCAGTTACTTCGGGACAGGAGGGACTGAAGCTTTCTTT. This translates into CASSYFGTGGTEAFF.

The V and J genes are TRBV27 and TRBJ2-1; 10 bases map to TRBD2. V lost 8 bases, J lost 5 bases, and 9 bases stayed unmatched. This CDR3 has 15 residues. The germline gives CDR1 MNHEY, CDR2 SMNVEV (reference sequence). CDR3 sequence (DNA): TGTGCCAGCTTTTCGAGCGGGGGGGCCCACAATGAGCAGTTCTTC. Translated: CASFSSGGAHNEQFF.

The chain carries TRBV7-8 and TRBJ2-7; TRBD1 matches at 7 bases. The CDR3 runs to 14 residues. With V trimmed by 5 bases and J by 2 bases, 6 bases remained unmatched. Germline CDR1 SGHVS, CDR2 FQNEAQ. The CDR3 DNA sequence: TGTGCCAGCAGCACCTTCGACAGGGCCTACGAGCAGTACTTC. Encoded protein: CASSTFDRAYEQYF.

The J gene is TRBJ1-5, the V gene TRBV28; weak D call: TRBD1 (6 bases). V was pared by 10 bases and J by 0 bases, with 19 bases between. The CDR3 has 16 residues. Germline CDR1 MDHEN, CDR2 SYDVKM. CDR3 region: CAILQGGGYSNQPQHF. DNA for the CDR3: TGTGCCATCCTACAGGGTGGAGGATATAGCAATCAGCCCCAGCATTTT. The entire variable domain, with the rest obtained from reference TRBV28 and TRBJ1-5, is as follows: DVKVTQSSRYLVKRTGEKVFLECVQDMDHENMFWYRQDPGLGLRLIYFSYDVKMKEKGDIPEGYSVSREKKERFSLILESASTNQTSMYLCAILQGGGYSNQPQHFGDGTRLSIL.

This sequence joins TRBV28 and TRBJ1-1; 7 bases are a match to TRBD1. V trimming: 6 bases; J trimming: 4 bases; junction bases outside the gene matches: 8. The CDR3 totals 14 residues. Germline CDR1 reads MDHEN; CDR2 reads SYDVKM. CDR3 DNA: TGTGCCAGCAGCGTCGGGGACAGTCGCACTGAAGCTTTCTTT. As protein: CASSVGDSRTEAFF.

Only a few counts were recorded for this clone. The gene calls are TRBV10-3 and TRBJ1-4; 9 positions agree with TRBD1. V trimming: 3 bases; J trimming: 8 bases; junction bases outside the gene matches: 7. There are 15 residues in the CDR3. Germline CDR1 ENHRY, CDR2 SYGVKD. The chain's CDR3 is CAISDPDRGGEKLFF. CDR3 sequence (DNA): TGTGCCATCAGTGACCCGGACAGGGGCGGGGAAAAACTGTTTTTT.

The V call is TRBV5-6, the J call TRBJ2-7; D perhaps matches TRBD2 (5 bases). Trimming removed 2 bases from V and 2 bases from J, with 14 bases in between. The germline gives CDR1 SGHDT, CDR2 YYEEEE. The CDR3 is 15 residues long. CDR3 coding DNA: TGTGCCAGCAGCTTTTTCGGGGTCCCCCCCTACGAGCAGTACTTC. It is translated as CASSFFGVPPYEQYF. Full variable domain (outside the CDR3, taken from reference TRBV5-6 and TRBJ2-7): DAGVTQSPTHLIKTRGQQVTLRCSPKSGHDTVSWYQQALGQGPQFIFQYYEEEERQRGNFPDRFSGHQFPNYSSELNVNALLLGDSALYLCASSFFGVPPYEQYFGPGTRLTVT.